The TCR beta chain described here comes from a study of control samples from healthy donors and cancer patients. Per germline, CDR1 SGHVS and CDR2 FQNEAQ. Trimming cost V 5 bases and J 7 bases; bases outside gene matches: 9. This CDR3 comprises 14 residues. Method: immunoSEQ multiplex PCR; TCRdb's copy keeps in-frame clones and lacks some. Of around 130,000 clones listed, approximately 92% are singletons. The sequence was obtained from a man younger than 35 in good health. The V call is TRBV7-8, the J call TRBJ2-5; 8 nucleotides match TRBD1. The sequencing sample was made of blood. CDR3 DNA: TGTGCCAGCAGCCACGGACAGGGATCGGGGACCCAGTACTTC. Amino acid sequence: CASSHGQGSGTQYF.